These 10 T cell receptor beta chains share one sample of origin, sequenced in a study of blood T cell repertoires in COVID-19. Repertoires were generated with immunoSEQ multiplex PCR, while TCRdb's copy carries only in-frame clones and drops some. Among approximately 300,000 clones, 65% to 85% were seen once, and the ten largest hold 1.2%. The sequenced sample consisted of peripheral blood. The source is a woman between 45 and 60 years old with acute or convalescent COVID-19.

This chain joins TRBV14 and TRBJ2-2; maybe TRBD2 (6 bases). V shed 1 base and J shed 7 bases, with 13 bases lying between them. The CDR3 spans 15 residues. Germline loops: CDR1 SGHDN, CDR2 FVKESK. CDR3 nucleotides: TGTGCCAGCAGCCAAGCCCCGGGCGGGATCGGGGAGCTGTTTTTT. Translated: CASSQAPGGIGELFF.

DNA for the CDR3: TGTGCCAGCAGTGAGAACAGGAATGAGCAGTTCTTC. It encodes CASSENRNEQFF. J is TRBJ2-1 and V is TRBV6-2 or TRBV6-3, with TRBD1 as a possible D gene (5 bases). Germline values: CDR1 MNHEY, CDR2 SVGEGT. The CDR3 length is 12 residues. The germline V and J ends were trimmed by 5 bases and 7 bases, with 9 bases remaining between them.

The gene calls are TRBV24-1 and TRBJ2-3, with a possible D match to TRBD1 (6 bases). Trimming shortened V by 3 bases and J by 8 bases, and 17 bases separated the two germline ends. The CDR3 contains 15 residues. CDR1 KGHDR and CDR2 SFDVKD come from the germline V gene. The chain's CDR3 is CATSDPTDEGVTQYF. DNA for the CDR3: TGTGCCACCAGTGATCCAACGGACGAGGGGGTTACGCAGTATTTT.

The DNA for the CDR3 is TGTGCCAGCAGCCCTTCCGGAGGGGCAAACACTGAAGCTTTCTTT. It encodes CASSPSGGANTEAFF. V and J are TRBV9 and TRBJ1-1; tentative D call: TRBD1 (5 bases). The V and J ends lost 4 bases and 2 bases respectively, with 15 bases between them. CDR1 and CDR2 from the germline V gene are SGDLS and YYNGEE. This CDR3 has 15 residues.

The chain links TRBV11-2 to TRBJ2-1, with TRBD2 identical over 16 bases. Looked up from germline, CDR1 is SGHAT and CDR2 is FQNNGV. This CDR3 has 19 amino acids. Trimming took 1 base from V and 1 from J; bases not matched to a gene: 4. The CDR3 protein is CASSLVGLAGGPSYNEQFF. DNA for the CDR3: TGTGCCAGCAGCTTAGTGGGACTAGCGGGAGGGCCGTCCTACAATGAGCAGTTCTTC.

The V call is TRBV5-3, the J call TRBJ1-3; perhaps TRBD1 as D (6 bases). TRBV5-3 is assigned to the ORF class and has an uncertain function. This CDR3 is 18 amino acids long. Trimming left V 0 bases short and J 1 base short, with 17 bases between. The CDR3 spells CARSLVRTARASGNTIYF. In DNA, the CDR3 is TGTGCCAGAAGCTTGGTACGGACAGCCCGTGCATCTGGAAACACCATATATTTT.

This sequence joins TRBV18 and TRBJ2-2; TRBD1 matches 9 bases. V was clipped by 2 bases and J by 5 bases; unmatched bases: 6. Germline CDR1 KGHSH, CDR2 LQKENI. The CDR3 has 16 amino acids. The CDR3 sequence is CASSPMETGGTGELFF. CDR3 DNA sequence: TGTGCCAGCTCACCAATGGAGACAGGGGGGACCGGGGAGCTGTTTTTT.

This clone was found once. The chain is built from TRBV6-6 and TRBJ2-1; TRBD2 matches 9 bases. Germline V gives CDR1 MNHNY, CDR2 SVGAGI (reference sequence). Unmatched junction bases numbered 8, after V lost 5 bases and J lost 6 bases. The CDR3 has 15 residues. The CDR3 coding sequence is TGTGCCAGCAGTCGTATAGCGGGAGTGGGCAATGAGCAGTTCTTC. It translates to CASSRIAGVGNEQFF.

The V and J genes are TRBV4-3 and TRBJ1-2, with D tentatively TRBD1 (6 bases). Germline CDR1 is LGHNA and CDR2 is YSLEER. The CDR3 consists of 15 residues. Trimming removed 0 bases from V and 8 bases from J, with 16 bases in between. The CDR3 sequence: CASSQDVDRPMGYTF. In DNA form, the CDR3 reads TGCGCCAGCAGCCAAGATGTGGACAGACCGATGGGCTACACCTTC.

The chain employs TRBV7-2 and TRBJ1-1; perhaps TRBD1 as D (5 bases). CDR1 is SGHTA and CDR2 is FQGNSA in the germline V gene. The CDR3 has 13 amino acids. Trimming cost V 4 bases and J 3 bases, with 9 bases left between them. CDR3 sequence reads: CASSSDSYTEAFF. As DNA, the CDR3 is TGTGCCAGCAGCTCCGACAGCTACACTGAAGCTTTCTTT.